Each of the 20 T cell receptor beta chains below was sequenced from the same sample in a study of identical twins. TCRdb processed the 5' RACE reads anew with MiXCR; each CDR3 protein has one entry. Found here are around 450,000 distinct CDR3 sequences, approximately 15% of them singletons; the top ten hold more than 0.5%. The data were also submitted as part of a second study, on yellow fever vaccine responses in identical twins.

Sequencing used CD4+ T cells sorted from blood. These receptors came from a woman aged 18-29 years in good health.

The chain employs TRBV3-1 and TRBJ1-1, with D perhaps matching TRBD1 (6 bases). The germline V gene encodes CDR1 LGHDT and CDR2 YNNKEL (reference sequence). CDR3 size: 15 residues. V gave up 6 bases and J gave up 4 bases, with 18 bases separating them. CDR3 bases: TGTGCCAGCAGGAAATTACAGGGAATCGGCACTGAAGCTTTCTTT. Translating it yields CASRKLQGIGTEAFF.

The genes are TRBV11-2 and TRBJ2-1; 8 nucleotides align to TRBD2. The V segment lost 4 bases and the J segment 6 bases; nucleotides outside the gene matches: 11. Germline V gene sequence: CDR1 SGHAT, CDR2 FQNNGV. The CDR3 extends over 16 amino acids. CDR3 nucleotide sequence: TGTGCCAGCAGCTCCCCCCGGGGGGGCCTTTCCAATGAGCAGTTCTTC. This translates into CASSSPRGGLSNEQFF.

This clonotype was counted between two and nine times. The CDR3 sequence is CASSLGLAGAVDTQYF. CDR3 bases: TGCGCCAGCAGCCTGGGACTAGCGGGGGCGGTAGATACGCAGTATTTT. The chain employs TRBV5-1 and TRBJ2-3; 14 nucleotides match TRBD2. The CDR3 has 16 amino acids. From germline, CDR1 is SGHRS and CDR2 YFSETQ. V trimming: 4 bases; J trimming: 5 bases; junction bases outside the gene matches: 6.

This clonotype was seen a few times. This rearrangement joins TRBV24-1 to TRBJ2-3, with 9 bases identical to TRBD1. V shed 3 bases and J 8 bases; nucleotides not matched to a gene: 5. From germline, CDR1 is KGHDR and CDR2 SFDVKD. The CDR3 loop spans 14 amino acids. The CDR3 region has the DNA TGTGCCACCAGTGATCCAACAGGGGGCGTTACGCAGTATTTT. Translating it yields CATSDPTGGVTQYF.

The chain links TRBV9 to TRBJ1-4; maybe TRBD1 (6 bases). The CDR3 runs to 14 residues. Looked up from germline, CDR1 is SGDLS and CDR2 is YYNGEE. Trimming removed 0 bases at V and 9 bases at J, with 12 bases between. As DNA, the CDR3 is TGTGCCAGCAGCGTAGGAACAGGGTCCCAAAAACTGTTTTTT. This gives the protein CASSVGTGSQKLFF.

Many counts were recorded for this clonotype. This sequence joins TRBV12-3 or TRBV12-4 and TRBJ2-5, with no clear D. With 2 bases removed from V and 4 bases from J, the gap between germline ends came to 5 bases. This CDR3 contains 12 residues. CDR3 in amino acids: CASSLIGETQYF. DNA for the CDR3: TGTGCCAGCAGTTTAATCGGAGAGACCCAGTACTTC.

The chain recombines TRBV11-2 with TRBJ2-1; D remains ambiguous. The CDR3 is 15 residues long. CDR1 SGHAT and CDR2 FQNNGV come from the germline V gene. Trimming pared 4 bases from V and 2 bases from J, leaving 12 bases between. The CDR3 coding sequence is TGTGCCAGCAGCTCCTATGAATCCCCCTACAATGAGCAGTTCTTC. Its translation is CASSSYESPYNEQFF.

In its sample, this clonotype was seen a few times. The rearrangement uses TRBV2 and TRBJ2-5; D unclear. V lost 3 bases and J 6 bases, leaving 14 bases between the germline ends. Germline CDR1 reads SNHLY; CDR2 reads FYNNEI. The CDR3 consists of 14 residues. The CDR3 sequence is CASSEILAVKTQYF. CDR3 bases: TGTGCCAGCAGTGAGATTTTAGCCGTGAAGACCCAGTACTTC.

In this sample, this clonotype turned up a few times. The genes are TRBV25-1 and TRBJ2-2, with 7 bases that match TRBD1. With V trimmed by 1 base and J by 5 bases, 10 bases remained unmatched. CDR1 and CDR2 from the germline V gene are MGHDK and SYGVNS. The CDR3 spans 17 residues. CDR3 DNA: TGTGCCAGCAGTGAATCGGGTCGGACAGGTAGAACCGGGGAGCTGTTTTTT. Translated: CASSESGRTGRTGELFF.

This clonotype appeared a few times. The rearrangement uses TRBV20-1 and TRBJ2-2; 9 bases agree with TRBD2. The CDR3 is 17 amino acids. Trimming removed 3 bases from V and 2 bases from J; junction bases left unmatched: 10. Looked up from germline, CDR1 is DFQATT and CDR2 is SNEGSKA (reference sequence). Here the CDR3 reads CSARRLAGPTNTGELFF. CDR3 nucleotide sequence: TGCAGTGCTAGGAGGCTAGCGGGACCAACAAACACCGGGGAGCTGTTTTTT.

This chain links TRBV24-1 with TRBJ2-2; TRBD1 agrees at 7 bases. The junction had 10 bases not matched to a gene; V was cut back by 3 bases and J by 7 bases. This CDR3 is built from 16 residues. Germline V gene lookup returns CDR1 KGHDR and CDR2 SFDVKD. The CDR3 loop reads CATSDPRQGLGGELFF. The CDR3 coding sequence is TGTGCCACCAGTGATCCCCGACAGGGCTTAGGCGGGGAGCTGTTTTTT.

This clonotype was counted only a few times. Mismatch with germline at one junction end may stem from a read error. The chain employs TRBV20-1 and TRBJ2-5, with 9 nucleotides matching TRBD2. CDR1 is DFQATT, CDR2 SNEGSKA, per germline (reference sequence). The CDR3 covers 13 residues. The chain's CDR3 is CSARAGGQETQYF. The DNA of the CDR3 is TGCAGTGCAAGAGCGGGGGGACAAGAGACCCAGTACTTC.

The chain employs TRBV24-1 and TRBJ2-1; possibly TRBD2 for D (5 bases). Trimming shortened V by 4 bases and J by 12 bases, and 12 bases separated the two germline ends. Germline V lookup: CDR1 KGHDR, CDR2 SFDVKD. The CDR3 covers 12 residues. The CDR3 nucleotides read TGTGCCACCAGTGACTCCGTCCGGGGGCAGTTCTTC. Its translation: CATSDSVRGQFF.

This clonotype has a handful of counts. This chain links TRBV6-2 or TRBV6-3 with TRBJ1-1; D is ambiguous. The CDR3 length is 17 residues. V lost 8 bases and J 1 base, leaving 23 bases between the germline ends. Germline assignment: CDR1 MNHEY and CDR2 SVGEGT. Here the CDR3 reads CASENPGKTYQNTEAFF. DNA for the CDR3: TGTGCCAGCGAGAACCCCGGGAAAACTTATCAGAACACTGAAGCTTTCTTT.

This clonotype was seen a few times. The chain links TRBV20-1 to TRBJ2-1, with 12 bases matching TRBD2. The trim removed 3 bases at V and 4 bases at J, leaving 10 bases unmatched. Germline CDR1 reads DFQATT; CDR2 reads SNEGSKA (reference sequence). The CDR3 length is 17 residues. Here the CDR3 DNA reads TGCAGTGCTAGTAGCCTAGCGGGAGGGCCGAGGTACAATGAGCAGTTCTTC. It encodes CSASSLAGGPRYNEQFF.

The V and J genes are TRBV2 and TRBJ2-5; D gene ambiguous. Trimming took 7 bases from V and 5 from J, leaving 11 bases between them. In germline, CDR1 is SNHLY, CDR2 FYNNEI. The CDR3 has 12 residues. The CDR3 is CASTQVRETQYF. CDR3 nucleotide sequence: TGTGCCAGCACCCAGGTCCGGGAGACCCAGTACTTC.

This clonotype turned up a few times. The chain joins TRBV28 to TRBJ1-1; no firm D call. V shed 2 bases and J shed 4 bases, with 5 bases lying between them. CDR3 length: 12 residues. Germline loops: CDR1 MDHEN, CDR2 SYDVKM. CDR3 protein: CASSLPPTEAFF. CDR3 coding DNA: TGTGCCAGCAGTTTACCCCCCACTGAAGCTTTCTTT.

This clonotype was counted between two and nine times. The CDR3 region is CASSQDLTGRYEQYF. CDR3 nucleotides: TGCGCCAGCAGCCAAGATCTGACGGGACGGTACGAGCAGTACTTC. This chain connects TRBV4-3 to TRBJ2-7, with D tentatively TRBD1 or TRBD2 (5 bases each). CDR1 LGHNA and CDR2 YSLEER come from the germline V gene. The germline V and J ends were trimmed by 0 bases and 4 bases, with 13 bases remaining between them. The CDR3 extends over 15 amino acids.

The V gene is TRBV6-1, the J gene TRBJ2-5; D is uncertain. V was trimmed by 6 bases and J by 1 base, leaving 9 bases between them. The germline CDR1 and CDR2 sequences are MNHNS and SASEGT. This CDR3 is 13 amino acids long. The CDR3 is CASRKGSQETQYF. In nucleotides, the CDR3 is TGTGCCAGCAGAAAGGGCTCCCAAGAGACCCAGTACTTC.

V is TRBV4-2 and J is TRBJ2-1; 10 nucleotides match TRBD2. The CDR3 is 19 residues long. Germline V gene data show CDR1 as LGHNA and CDR2 as YNFKEQ. V lost 0 bases and J lost 3; bases outside the gene matches: 11. The CDR3 bases are TGTGCCAGCAGCCAAGATCAGGGCGGGGCTAGCGGGGGCTACAATGAGCAGTTCTTC. It specifies CASSQDQGGASGGYNEQFF.